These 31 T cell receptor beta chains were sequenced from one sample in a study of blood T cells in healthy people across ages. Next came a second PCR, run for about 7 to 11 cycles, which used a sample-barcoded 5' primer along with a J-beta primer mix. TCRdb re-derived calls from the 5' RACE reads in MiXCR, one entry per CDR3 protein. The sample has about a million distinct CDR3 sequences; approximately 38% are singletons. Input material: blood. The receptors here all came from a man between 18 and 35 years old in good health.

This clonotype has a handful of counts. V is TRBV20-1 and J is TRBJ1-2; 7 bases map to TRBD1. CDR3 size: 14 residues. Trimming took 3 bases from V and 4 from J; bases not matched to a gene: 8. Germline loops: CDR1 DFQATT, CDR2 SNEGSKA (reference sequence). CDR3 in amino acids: CSARRQGWSYGYTF. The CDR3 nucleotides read TGCAGTGCTAGGAGACAGGGTTGGAGCTATGGCTACACCTTC.

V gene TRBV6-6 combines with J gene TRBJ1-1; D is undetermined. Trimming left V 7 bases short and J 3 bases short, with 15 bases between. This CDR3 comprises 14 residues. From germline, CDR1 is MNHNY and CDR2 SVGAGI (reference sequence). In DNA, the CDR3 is TGTGCCAGCACAAACCTAGGTTGGGACACTGAAGCTTTCTTT. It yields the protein CASTNLGWDTEAFF.

DNA of the CDR3: TGTGCTAGTGGTTTGGTTAGCAGACAAGAGACCCAGTACTTC. Its translation: CASGLVSRQETQYF. The chain recombines TRBV12-5 with TRBJ2-5; the D is unclear. CDR1 and CDR2 (germline): LGHNT, FRNRAP. V lost 0 bases and J lost 2, with 7 bases in between. The CDR3 sequence is 14 residues long. Supplemented by reference TRBV12-5 and TRBJ2-5, the full variable domain reads DARVTQTPRHKVTEMGQEVTMRCQPILGHNTVFWYRQTMMQGLELLAYFRNRAPLDDSGMPKDRFSAEMPDATLATLKIQPSEPRDSAVYFCASGLVSRQETQYFGPGTRLLVL.

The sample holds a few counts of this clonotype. Here the CDR3 DNA reads TGTGCCAGCAGTGGGGGAGGGGTAAGGACTGAAGCTTTCTTT. Protein product: CASSGGGVRTEAFF. V is TRBV9 and J is TRBJ1-1; tentatively, D is TRBD1 (5 bases). CDR1 and CDR2 from the germline V gene are SGDLS and YYNGEE. The CDR3 length is 14 residues. The V end was cut by 5 bases, the J end by 5 bases, with 16 bases between.

This CDR3 reads CSVEAPTSGGYTGELFF. For the CDR3, the DNA is TGCAGCGTTGAAGCCCCCACTAGCGGGGGATACACCGGGGAGCTGTTTTTT. V and J are TRBV29-1 and TRBJ2-2; 11 bases align to TRBD2. V was clipped by 1 base and J by 3 bases; unmatched bases: 7. CDR3 size: 17 residues. The germline V gene encodes CDR1 SQVTM and CDR2 ANQGSEA.

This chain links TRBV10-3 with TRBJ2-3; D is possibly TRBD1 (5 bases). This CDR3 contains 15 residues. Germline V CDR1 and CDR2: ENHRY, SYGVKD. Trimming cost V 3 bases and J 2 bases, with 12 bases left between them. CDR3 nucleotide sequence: TGTGCCATCAGTGACATAGGGGTCTTCACAGATACGCAGTATTTT. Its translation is CAISDIGVFTDTQYF.

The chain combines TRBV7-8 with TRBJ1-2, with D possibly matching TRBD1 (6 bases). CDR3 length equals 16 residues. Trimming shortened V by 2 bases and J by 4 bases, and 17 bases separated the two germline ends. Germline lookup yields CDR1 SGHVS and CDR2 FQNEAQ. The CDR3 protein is CASSLRGGPLPYGYTF. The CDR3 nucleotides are TGTGCCAGCAGCTTACGCGGGGGCCCCCTCCCCTATGGCTACACCTTC.

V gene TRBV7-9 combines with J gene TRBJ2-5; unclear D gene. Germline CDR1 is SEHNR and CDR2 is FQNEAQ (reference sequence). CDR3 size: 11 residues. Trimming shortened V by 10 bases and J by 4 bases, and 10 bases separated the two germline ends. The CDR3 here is CAIKGAETQYF. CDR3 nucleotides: TGTGCCATAAAGGGCGCAGAGACCCAGTACTTC.

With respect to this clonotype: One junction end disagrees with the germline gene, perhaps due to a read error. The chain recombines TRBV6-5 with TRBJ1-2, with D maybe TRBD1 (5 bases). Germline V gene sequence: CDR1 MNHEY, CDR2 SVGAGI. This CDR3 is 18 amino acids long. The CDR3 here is CVSSYSFLSRDYNYGYTF. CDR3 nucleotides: TGTGTCAGCAGTTACTCGTTCCTATCCAGGGACTATAACTATGGCTACACCTTC.

The CDR3 DNA follows: TGCAGTGCTAGGGTGGGGAATGAGCAGTACTTC. As protein: CSARVGNEQYF. J is TRBJ2-7 and V is TRBV20-1, with no clear D. Germline V gene lookup returns CDR1 DFQATT and CDR2 SNEGSKA (reference sequence). The V gene lost 3 bases and the J gene lost 7 bases, with 10 bases spanning the gap. CDR3 size: 11 residues.

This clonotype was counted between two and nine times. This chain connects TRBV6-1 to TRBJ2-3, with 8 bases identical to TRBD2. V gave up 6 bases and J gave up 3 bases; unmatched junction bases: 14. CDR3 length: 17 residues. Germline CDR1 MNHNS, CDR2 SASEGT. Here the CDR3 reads CASRPTGTRIGTDTQYF. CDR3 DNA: TGTGCCAGCAGACCCACCGGGACTAGGATTGGTACAGATACGCAGTATTTT.

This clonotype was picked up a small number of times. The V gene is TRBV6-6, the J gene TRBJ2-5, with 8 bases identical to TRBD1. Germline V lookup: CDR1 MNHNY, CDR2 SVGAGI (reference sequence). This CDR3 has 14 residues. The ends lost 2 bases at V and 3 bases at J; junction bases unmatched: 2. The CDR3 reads CASSYPTGEETQYF. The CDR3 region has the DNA TGTGCCAGCAGTTACCCGACAGGGGAAGAGACCCAGTACTTC.

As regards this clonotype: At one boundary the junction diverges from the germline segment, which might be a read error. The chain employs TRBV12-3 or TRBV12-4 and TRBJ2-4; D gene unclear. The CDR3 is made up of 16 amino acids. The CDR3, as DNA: TGTACCAGCAGTTACGAGTCGGTGGGAGCCAAAAACATTCAGTACTTC. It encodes CTSSYESVGAKNIQYF.

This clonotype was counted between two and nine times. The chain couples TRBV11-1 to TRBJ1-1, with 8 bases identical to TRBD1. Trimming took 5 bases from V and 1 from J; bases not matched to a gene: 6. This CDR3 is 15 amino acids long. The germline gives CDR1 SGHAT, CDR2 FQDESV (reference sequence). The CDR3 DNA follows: TGTGCCAGCAGCGTCTACAGGGGGGAGAACACTGAAGCTTTCTTT. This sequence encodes CASSVYRGENTEAFF.

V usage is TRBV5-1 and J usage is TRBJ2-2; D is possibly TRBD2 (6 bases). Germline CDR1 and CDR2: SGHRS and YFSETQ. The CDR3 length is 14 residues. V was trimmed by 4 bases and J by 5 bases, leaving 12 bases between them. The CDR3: CASSRGGGTGELFF. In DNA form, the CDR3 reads TGCGCCAGCAGCCGGGGAGGAGGAACCGGGGAGCTGTTTTTT.

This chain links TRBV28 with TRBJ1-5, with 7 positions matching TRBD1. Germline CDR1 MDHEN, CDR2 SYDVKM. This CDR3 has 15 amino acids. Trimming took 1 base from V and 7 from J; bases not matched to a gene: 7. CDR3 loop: CASSLYRQGGQPQHF. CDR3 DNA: TGTGCCAGCAGTTTATACCGCCAGGGGGGCCAGCCCCAGCATTTT.

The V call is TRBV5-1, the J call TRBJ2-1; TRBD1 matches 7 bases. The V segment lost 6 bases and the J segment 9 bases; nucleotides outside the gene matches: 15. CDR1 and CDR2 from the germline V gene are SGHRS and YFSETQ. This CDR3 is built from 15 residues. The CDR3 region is CASMGTLDRTGEQFF. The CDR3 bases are TGCGCCAGCATGGGGACCCTTGATCGGACAGGTGAGCAGTTCTTC.

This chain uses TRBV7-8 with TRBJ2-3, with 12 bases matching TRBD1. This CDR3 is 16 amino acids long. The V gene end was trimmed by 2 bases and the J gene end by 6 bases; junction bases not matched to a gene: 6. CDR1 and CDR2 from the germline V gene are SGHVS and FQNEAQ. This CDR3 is CASSLWRDRGLDTQYF. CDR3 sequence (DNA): TGTGCCAGCAGCTTATGGCGGGACAGGGGGCTTGATACGCAGTATTTT.

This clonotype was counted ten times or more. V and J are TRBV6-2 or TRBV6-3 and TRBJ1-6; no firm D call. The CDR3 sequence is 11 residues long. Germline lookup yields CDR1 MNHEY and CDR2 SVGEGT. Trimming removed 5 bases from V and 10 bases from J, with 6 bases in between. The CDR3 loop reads CASSSGSPLHF. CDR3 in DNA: TGTGCCAGCAGTAGCGGATCACCCCTCCACTTT.

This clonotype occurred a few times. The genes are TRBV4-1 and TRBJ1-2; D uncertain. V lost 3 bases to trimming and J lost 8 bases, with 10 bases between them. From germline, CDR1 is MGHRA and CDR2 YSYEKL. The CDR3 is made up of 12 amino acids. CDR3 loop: CASSHWRGGYTF. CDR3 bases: TGCGCCAGCAGCCATTGGAGAGGGGGCTACACCTTC.

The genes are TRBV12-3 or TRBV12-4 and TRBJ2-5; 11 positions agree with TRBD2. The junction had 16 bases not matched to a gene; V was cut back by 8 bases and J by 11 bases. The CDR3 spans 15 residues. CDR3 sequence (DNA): TGTGCCAGCGGACCGACTAGCGGGGCGTACAATGAGCAGTACTTC. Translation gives CASGPTSGAYNEQYF.

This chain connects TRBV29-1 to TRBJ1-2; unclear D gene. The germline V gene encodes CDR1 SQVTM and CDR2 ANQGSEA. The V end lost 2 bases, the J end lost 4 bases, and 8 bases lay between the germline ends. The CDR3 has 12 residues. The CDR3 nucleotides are TGCAGCGTTGAACGTGAGGCCTATGGCTACACCTTC. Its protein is CSVEREAYGYTF.

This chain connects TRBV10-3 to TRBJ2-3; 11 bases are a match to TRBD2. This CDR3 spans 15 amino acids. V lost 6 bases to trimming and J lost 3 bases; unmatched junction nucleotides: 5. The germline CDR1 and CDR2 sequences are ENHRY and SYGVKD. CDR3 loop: CAIRDSGGATDTQYF. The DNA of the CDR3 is TGTGCCATCAGGGATAGCGGGGGGGCGACAGATACGCAGTATTTT.

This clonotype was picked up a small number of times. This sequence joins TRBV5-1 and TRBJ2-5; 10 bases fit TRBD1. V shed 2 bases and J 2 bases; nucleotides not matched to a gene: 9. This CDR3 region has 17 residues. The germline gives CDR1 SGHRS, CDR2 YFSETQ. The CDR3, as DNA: TGCGCCAGCAGCTTTGGGATCCGGGACAGGGGACAAGAGACCCAGTACTTC. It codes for CASSFGIRDRGQETQYF.

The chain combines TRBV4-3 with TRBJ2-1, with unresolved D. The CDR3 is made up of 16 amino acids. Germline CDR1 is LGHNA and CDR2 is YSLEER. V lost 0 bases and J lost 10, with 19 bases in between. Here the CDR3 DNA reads TGCGCCAGCAGCCAAGATCGGGTACTGGACCGCTACGAGCAGTTCTTC. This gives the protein CASSQDRVLDRYEQFF.

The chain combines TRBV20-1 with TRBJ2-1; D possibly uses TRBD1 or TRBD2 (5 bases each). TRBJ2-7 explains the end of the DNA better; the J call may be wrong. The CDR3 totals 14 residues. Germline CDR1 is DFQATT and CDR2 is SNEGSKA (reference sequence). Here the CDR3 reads CSANSGSSYNEQYF. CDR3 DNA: TGCAGTGCTAATTCAGGGAGCTCCTACAATGAGCAGTACTTC.

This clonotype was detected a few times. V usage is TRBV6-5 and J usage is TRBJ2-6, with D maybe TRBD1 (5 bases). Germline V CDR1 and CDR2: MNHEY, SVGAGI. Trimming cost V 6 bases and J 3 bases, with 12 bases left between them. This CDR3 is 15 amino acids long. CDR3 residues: CASRSQGSGANVLTF. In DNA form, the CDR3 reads TGTGCCAGCAGGTCCCAGGGCAGTGGGGCCAACGTCCTGACTTTC.

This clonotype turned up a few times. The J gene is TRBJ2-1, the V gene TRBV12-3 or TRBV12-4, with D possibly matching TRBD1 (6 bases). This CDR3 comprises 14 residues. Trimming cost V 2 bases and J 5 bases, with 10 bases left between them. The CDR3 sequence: CASSLSDRNNEQFF. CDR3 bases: TGTGCCAGCAGTTTAAGCGACAGGAACAATGAGCAGTTCTTC.

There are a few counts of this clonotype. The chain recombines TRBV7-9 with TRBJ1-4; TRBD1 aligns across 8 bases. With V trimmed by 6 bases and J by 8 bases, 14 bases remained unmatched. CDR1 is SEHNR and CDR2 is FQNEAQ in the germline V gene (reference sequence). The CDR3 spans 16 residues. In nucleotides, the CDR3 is TGTGCCAGCAGTTCTGACAGGGGTGGGGTCAGCGAAAAACTGTTTTTT. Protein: CASSSDRGGVSEKLFF.

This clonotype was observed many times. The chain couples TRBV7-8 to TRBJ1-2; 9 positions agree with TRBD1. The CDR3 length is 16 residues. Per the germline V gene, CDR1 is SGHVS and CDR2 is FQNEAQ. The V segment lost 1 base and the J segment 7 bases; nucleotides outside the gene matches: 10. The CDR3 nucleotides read TGTGCCAGCAGCTTAGACCCTGGGACAGGGTTGCTTGGCTACACCTTC. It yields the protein CASSLDPGTGLLGYTF.

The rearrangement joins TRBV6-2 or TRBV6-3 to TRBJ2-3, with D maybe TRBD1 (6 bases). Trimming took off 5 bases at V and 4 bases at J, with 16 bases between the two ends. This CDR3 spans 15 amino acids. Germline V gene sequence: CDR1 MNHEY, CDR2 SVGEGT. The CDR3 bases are TGTGCCAGCAGTACCGCCGTACAGGGAGCAGATACGCAGTATTTT. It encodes CASSTAVQGADTQYF.